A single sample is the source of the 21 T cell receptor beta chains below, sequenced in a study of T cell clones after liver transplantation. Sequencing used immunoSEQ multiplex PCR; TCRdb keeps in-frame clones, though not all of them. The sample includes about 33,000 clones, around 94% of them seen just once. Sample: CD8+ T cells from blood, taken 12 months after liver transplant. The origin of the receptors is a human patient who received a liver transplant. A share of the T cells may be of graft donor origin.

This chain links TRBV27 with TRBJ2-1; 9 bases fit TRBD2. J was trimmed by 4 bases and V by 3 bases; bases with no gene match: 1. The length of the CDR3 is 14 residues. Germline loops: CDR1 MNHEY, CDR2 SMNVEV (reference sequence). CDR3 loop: CASSLLAGYNEQFF. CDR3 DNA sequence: TGTGCCAGCAGTTTGCTAGCGGGGTACAATGAGCAGTTCTTC.

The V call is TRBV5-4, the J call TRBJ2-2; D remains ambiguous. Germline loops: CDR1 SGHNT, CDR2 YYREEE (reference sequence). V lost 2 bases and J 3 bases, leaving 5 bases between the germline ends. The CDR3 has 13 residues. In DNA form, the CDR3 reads TGTGCCAGCAGCTTTCCCGACACCGGGGAGCTGTTTTTT. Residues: CASSFPDTGELFF.

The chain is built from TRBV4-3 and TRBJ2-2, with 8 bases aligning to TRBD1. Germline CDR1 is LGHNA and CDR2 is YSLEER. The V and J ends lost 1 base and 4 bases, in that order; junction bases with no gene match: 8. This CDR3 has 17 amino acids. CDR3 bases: TGCGCCAGCAGCCAAGGCCCAGGGGGCGCGGGCACCGGGGAGCTGTTTTTT. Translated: CASSQGPGGAGTGELFF.

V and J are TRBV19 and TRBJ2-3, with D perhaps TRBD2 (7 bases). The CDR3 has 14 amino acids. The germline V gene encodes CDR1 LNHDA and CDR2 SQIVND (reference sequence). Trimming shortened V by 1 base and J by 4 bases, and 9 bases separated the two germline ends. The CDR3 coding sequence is TGTGCCAGTAGTATAGTAGGGGGGGCAGATACGCAGTATTTT. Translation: CASSIVGGADTQYF.

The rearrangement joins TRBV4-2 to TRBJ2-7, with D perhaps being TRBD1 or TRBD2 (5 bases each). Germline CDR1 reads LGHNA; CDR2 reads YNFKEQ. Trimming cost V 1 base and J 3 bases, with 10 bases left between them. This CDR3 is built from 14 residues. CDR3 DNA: TGTGCCAGCAGCCAAGTTGGGGACCTCTACGAGCAGTACTTC. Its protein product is CASSQVGDLYEQYF.

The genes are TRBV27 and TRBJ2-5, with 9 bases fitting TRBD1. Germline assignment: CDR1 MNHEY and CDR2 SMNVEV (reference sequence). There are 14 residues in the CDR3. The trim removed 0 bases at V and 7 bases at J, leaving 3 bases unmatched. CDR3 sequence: CASSLSPDRGTQYF. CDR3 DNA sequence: TGTGCCAGCAGTTTATCCCCGGACAGGGGGACCCAGTACTTC.

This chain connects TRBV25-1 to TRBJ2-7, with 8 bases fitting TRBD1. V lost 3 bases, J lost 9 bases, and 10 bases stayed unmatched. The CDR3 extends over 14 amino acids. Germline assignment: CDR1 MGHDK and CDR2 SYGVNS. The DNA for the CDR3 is TGTGCCAGCAGTGACAGGGGGCGCATAGGTGGGCAGTACTTC. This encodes CASSDRGRIGGQYF.

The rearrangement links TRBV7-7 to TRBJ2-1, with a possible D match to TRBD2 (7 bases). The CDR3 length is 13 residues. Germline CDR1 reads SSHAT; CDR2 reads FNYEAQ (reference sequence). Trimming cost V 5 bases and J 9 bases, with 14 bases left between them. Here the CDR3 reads CASSDTGGGEQFF. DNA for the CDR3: TGTGCCAGCAGCGACACGGGGGGCGGTGAGCAGTTCTTC.

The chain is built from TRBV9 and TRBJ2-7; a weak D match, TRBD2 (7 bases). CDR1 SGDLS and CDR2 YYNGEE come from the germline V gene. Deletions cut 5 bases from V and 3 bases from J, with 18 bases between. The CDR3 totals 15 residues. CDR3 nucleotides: TGTGCCAGCAGTGCCGGAGGGGGGGCGGACTACGAGCAGTACTTC. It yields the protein CASSAGGGADYEQYF.

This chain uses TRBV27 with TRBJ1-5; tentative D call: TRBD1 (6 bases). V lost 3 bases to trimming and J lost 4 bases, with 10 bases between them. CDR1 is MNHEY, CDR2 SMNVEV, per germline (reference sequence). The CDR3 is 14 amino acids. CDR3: CASSFHRVNQPQHF. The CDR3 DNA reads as TGTGCCAGCAGTTTCCACAGGGTAAATCAGCCCCAGCATTTT.

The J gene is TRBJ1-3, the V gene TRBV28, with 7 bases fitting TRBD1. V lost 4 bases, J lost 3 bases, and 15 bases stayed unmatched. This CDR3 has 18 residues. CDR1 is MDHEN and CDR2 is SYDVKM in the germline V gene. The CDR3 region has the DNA TGTGCCAGCAGTTCTGTTTTCCCCGACAGGGAAAGTGGAAACACCATATATTTT. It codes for CASSSVFPDRESGNTIYF.

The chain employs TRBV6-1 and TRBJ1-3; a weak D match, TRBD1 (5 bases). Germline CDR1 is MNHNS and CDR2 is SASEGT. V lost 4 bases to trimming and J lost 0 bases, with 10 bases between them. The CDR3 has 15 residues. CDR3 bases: TGTGCCAGCAGTGTGACAGTCCTCTCTGGAAACACCATATATTTT. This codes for CASSVTVLSGNTIYF.

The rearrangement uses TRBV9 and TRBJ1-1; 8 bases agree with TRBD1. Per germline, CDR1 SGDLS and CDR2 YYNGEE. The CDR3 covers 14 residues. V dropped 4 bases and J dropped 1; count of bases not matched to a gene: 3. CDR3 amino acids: CASSSGQGNTEAFF. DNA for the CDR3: TGTGCCAGCAGCTCCGGACAGGGGAACACTGAAGCTTTCTTT.

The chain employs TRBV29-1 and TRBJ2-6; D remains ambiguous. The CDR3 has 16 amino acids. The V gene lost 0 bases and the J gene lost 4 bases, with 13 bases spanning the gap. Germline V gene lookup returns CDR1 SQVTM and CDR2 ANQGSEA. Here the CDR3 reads CSVEEAAGWGANVLTF. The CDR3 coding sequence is TGCAGCGTTGAAGAGGCAGCCGGCTGGGGGGCCAACGTCCTGACTTTC.

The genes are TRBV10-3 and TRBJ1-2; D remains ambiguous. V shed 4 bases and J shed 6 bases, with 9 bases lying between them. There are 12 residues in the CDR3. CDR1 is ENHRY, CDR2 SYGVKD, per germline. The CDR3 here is CAISASGNGYTF. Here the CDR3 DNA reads TGTGCCATCAGTGCTTCAGGAAATGGCTACACCTTC.

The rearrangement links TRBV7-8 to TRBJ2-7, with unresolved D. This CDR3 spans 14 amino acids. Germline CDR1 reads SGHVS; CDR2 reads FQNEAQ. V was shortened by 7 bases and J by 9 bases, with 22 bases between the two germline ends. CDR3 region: CASTSYVGFPVQYF. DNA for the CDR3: TGTGCCAGCACCTCTTACGTTGGGTTTCCTGTGCAGTACTTC.

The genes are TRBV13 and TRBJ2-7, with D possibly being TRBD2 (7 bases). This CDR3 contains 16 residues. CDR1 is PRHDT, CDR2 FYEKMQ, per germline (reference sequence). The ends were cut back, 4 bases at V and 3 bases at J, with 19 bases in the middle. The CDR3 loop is CASSSLGGGRSYEQYF. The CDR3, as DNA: TGTGCCAGCAGCTCACTGGGGGGCGGGAGAAGCTACGAGCAGTACTTC.

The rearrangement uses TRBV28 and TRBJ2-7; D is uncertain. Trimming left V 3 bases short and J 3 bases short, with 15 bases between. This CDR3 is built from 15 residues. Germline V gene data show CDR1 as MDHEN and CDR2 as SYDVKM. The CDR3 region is CASSFPGQVDYEQYF. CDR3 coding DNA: TGTGCCAGCAGTTTCCCCGGGCAGGTGGACTACGAGCAGTACTTC.

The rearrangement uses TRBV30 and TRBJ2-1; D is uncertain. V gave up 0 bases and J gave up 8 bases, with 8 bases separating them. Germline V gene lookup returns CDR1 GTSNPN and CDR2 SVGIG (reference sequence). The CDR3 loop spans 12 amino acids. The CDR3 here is CAWSVGSDEQFF. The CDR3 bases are TGTGCCTGGAGTGTAGGGTCGGATGAGCAGTTCTTC.

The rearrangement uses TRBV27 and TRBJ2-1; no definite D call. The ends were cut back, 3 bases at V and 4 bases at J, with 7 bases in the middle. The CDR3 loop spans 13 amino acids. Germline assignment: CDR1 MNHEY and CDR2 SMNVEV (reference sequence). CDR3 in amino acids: CASSLSAYNEQFF. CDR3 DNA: TGTGCCAGCAGTTTGTCCGCGTACAATGAGCAGTTCTTC.

CDR3 protein: CASSAGQSNTEAFF. Here the CDR3 DNA reads TGTGCCAGCAGTGCGGGACAATCGAACACTGAAGCTTTCTTT. The rearrangement joins TRBV27 to TRBJ1-1, with D perhaps TRBD1 (6 bases). Trimming cost V 5 bases and J 1 base, with 11 bases left between them. CDR1 and CDR2 from the germline V gene are MNHEY and SMNVEV (reference sequence). This CDR3 spans 14 amino acids.